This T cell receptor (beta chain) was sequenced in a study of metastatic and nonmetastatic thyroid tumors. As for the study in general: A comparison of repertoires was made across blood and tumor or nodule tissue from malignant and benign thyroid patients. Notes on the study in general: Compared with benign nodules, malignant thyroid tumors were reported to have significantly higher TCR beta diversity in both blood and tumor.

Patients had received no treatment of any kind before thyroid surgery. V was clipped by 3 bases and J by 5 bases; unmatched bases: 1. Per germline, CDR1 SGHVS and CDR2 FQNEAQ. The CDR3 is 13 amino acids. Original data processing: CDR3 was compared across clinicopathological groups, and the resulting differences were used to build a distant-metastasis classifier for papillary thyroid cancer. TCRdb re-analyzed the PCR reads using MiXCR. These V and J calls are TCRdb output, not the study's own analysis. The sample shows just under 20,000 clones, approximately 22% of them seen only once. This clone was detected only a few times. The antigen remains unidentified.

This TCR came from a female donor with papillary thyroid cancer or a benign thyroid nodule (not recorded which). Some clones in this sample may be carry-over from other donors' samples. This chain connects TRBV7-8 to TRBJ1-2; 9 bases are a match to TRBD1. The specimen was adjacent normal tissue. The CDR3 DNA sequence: TGTGCCAGCAGCTTGGGACAGGGATATGGCTACACCTTC. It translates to CASSLGQGYGYTF.